The 8 T cell receptor beta chains below all came from one sample that was sequenced in a study of cytomegalovirus exposure and HLA in healthy donors. This PCR relied on a set of 60 Vbeta primers and 13 Jbeta primers. Clones were sequenced by immunoSEQ multiplex PCR, and TCRdb holds only the in-frame ones, with some missing. The table lists over 75,000 clones, more than 55% of them singletons. The sample taken for sequencing was PBMCs. The receptors shown here come from a human donor in good health.

The V gene is TRBV7-9, the J gene TRBJ1-2; perhaps TRBD1 as D (5 bases). The CDR3 length is 14 residues. V lost 0 bases and J 7 bases, leaving 12 bases between the germline ends. The V gene's germline CDR1 is SEHNR and CDR2 FQNEAQ (reference sequence). CDR3 DNA sequence: TGTGCCAGCAGCTTAGCGGCTGGGACTGGTGGCTACACCTTC. Amino acids: CASSLAAGTGGYTF.

The chain uses TRBV11-3 and TRBJ2-1, with D maybe TRBD2 (6 bases). Deletions cut 2 bases from V and 7 bases from J, with 9 bases between. Per germline, CDR1 SGHNT and CDR2 YENEEA. This CDR3 comprises 13 residues. CDR3 amino acids: CASSLNLANEQFF. CDR3 coding DNA: TGTGCCAGCAGCTTAAATCTAGCGAATGAGCAGTTCTTC.

The gene calls are TRBV27 and TRBJ2-7; D remains unclear. The CDR3 extends over 14 amino acids. Germline V CDR1 and CDR2: MNHEY, SMNVEV (reference sequence). V dropped 1 base and J dropped 1 base, with 8 bases sitting between them. CDR3 bases: TGTGCCAGCAGTTTATTTGGGCCATCCTACGAGCAGTACTTC. Translated: CASSLFGPSYEQYF.

The chain uses TRBV6-5 and TRBJ1-2; D might be TRBD1 (6 bases). The germline CDR1 and CDR2 sequences are MNHEY and SVGAGI. V dropped 0 bases and J dropped 7 bases, with 15 bases sitting between them. This CDR3 comprises 15 residues. The CDR3: CASSYSPAGAGGYTF. The CDR3 DNA is TGTGCCAGCAGTTACTCTCCGGCGGGGGCCGGTGGCTACACCTTC.

In this sample, this clone turned up once. This sequence joins TRBV2 and TRBJ2-7; TRBD1 matches at 8 bases. Trimming removed 3 bases from V and 4 bases from J; junction bases left unmatched: 8. Germline V CDR1 and CDR2: SNHLY, FYNNEI. The CDR3 totals 15 residues. CDR3 coding DNA: TGTGCCAGCAGTGAGGAGACAGGGGCGCTGTACGAGCAGTACTTC. It specifies CASSEETGALYEQYF.

V usage is TRBV4-2 and J usage is TRBJ2-7; 8 bases are a match to TRBD1. Unmatched junction bases numbered 1, after V lost 0 bases and J lost 3 bases. Per the germline V gene, CDR1 is LGHNA and CDR2 is YNFKEQ. CDR3 size: 14 residues. The CDR3 loop is CASSQEDRGYEQYF. The CDR3 coding sequence is TGTGCCAGCAGCCAAGAAGACAGGGGCTACGAGCAGTACTTC.

The genes are TRBV6-5 and TRBJ1-5; TRBD1 matches 8 bases. The CDR3 totals 13 residues. Germline CDR1 MNHEY, CDR2 SVGAGI. V lost 5 bases and J lost 6; bases outside the gene matches: 3. The CDR3 loop is CASSTGGGQPQHF. CDR3 DNA: TGTGCCAGCAGTACAGGGGGGGGTCAGCCCCAGCATTTT.

The chain recombines TRBV19 with TRBJ2-2, with 10 bases fitting TRBD1. J lost 7 bases, V lost 5 bases, and 7 bases had no gene match. Germline V gene data show CDR1 as LNHDA and CDR2 as SQIVND (reference sequence). The CDR3 length is 15 residues. The CDR3 DNA is TGTGCCAGTAGTCCCGGACAGGGGGTAGGCGGGGAGCTGTTTTTT. It specifies CASSPGQGVGGELFF.